These T cell receptor beta chains were read from a single sample in a study of OX40 agonist ivuxolimab in advanced cancers. TCRdb's table, derived via immunoSEQ multiplex PCR, lists solely in-frame clones and lacks some. The table records fewer than 50,000 clones, over 60% of them present only once. Sequencing used CD4+ or CD8+ T cells sorted from blood, obtained in a trial of the OX40 agonist ivuxolimab. All receptors derive from an adult with an advanced solid tumor such as melanoma, head and neck, liver or kidney cancer. CDR3s include the opening cysteine and the closing phenylalanine or tryptophan. A D gene is named only where the DNA matches it firmly. Clone size is shown for a subset of rows, as once, few, many or a class of expanded clone.

V gene	clone size	D gene	J gene	CDR3 protein	CDR3 DNA
TRBV19	-	-	TRBJ1-1	CASTPRGLNTEAFF	TGTGCCAGTACTCCCAGGGGCTTGAACACTGAAGCTTTCTTT
TRBV7-9	-	-	TRBJ2-3	CASSFRPISDTDTQYF	TGTGCCAGCAGCTTCAGACCCATAAGCGACACGGATACGCAGTATTTT
TRBV9	-	-	TRBJ1-1	CASSATSGTGLAFF	TGTGCCAGCAGCGCCACCAGTGGAACGGGCTTAGCTTTCTTT
TRBV6-6	-	-	TRBJ1-2	CASSQGQTDGYTF	TGTGCCAGCAGTCAGGGTCAAACAGATGGCTACACCTTC
TRBV5-4	once	-	TRBJ2-7	CASSRIQGPSYEQYF	TGTGCCAGCAGTCGGATTCAGGGGCCTTCCTACGAGCAGTACTTC
TRBV27	-	TRBD1	TRBJ2-5	CASSPGTGGDKTQYF	TGTGCCAGCAGTCCTGGGACAGGGGGCGACAAGACCCAGTACTTC
TRBV9	-	-	TRBJ2-5	CASSVRAGQETQYF	TGTGCCAGCAGCGTTCGGGCAGGACAAGAGACCCAGTACTTC
TRBV2	-	-	TRBJ2-3	CASSAGLQRGDTQYF	TGTGCCAGCAGTGCGGGACTCCAGCGCGGGGATACGCAGTATTTT
TRBV2	-	-	TRBJ2-1	CASNPGVAAYNEQFF	TGTGCCAGCAATCCCGGGGTAGCGGCCTACAATGAGCAGTTCTTC
TRBV7-2	once	-	TRBJ2-1	CASSRRGRANEQFF	TGTGCCAGCAGCAGACGGGGTAGAGCAAATGAGCAGTTCTTC
TRBV2	-	TRBD2	TRBJ2-2	CASRDKRENTGELFF	TGTGCCAGCAGAGATAAGCGGGAGAACACCGGGGAGCTGTTTTTT
TRBV7-8	-	-	TRBJ2-5	CASSLGSRQTQYF	TGTGCCAGCAGCTTAGGTTCCCGCCAGACCCAGTACTTC
TRBV18	few	-	TRBJ1-1	CASSTDRNTEAFF	TGTGCCAGCTCAACGGACAGGAACACTGAAGCTTTCTTT
TRBV5-8	once	TRBD1	TRBJ1-2	CASSSGPGGVDYGYTF	TGTGCCAGCAGCTCTGGTCCAGGGGGCGTAGACTATGGCTACACCTTC
TRBV4-3	-	TRBD2	TRBJ2-1	CASSKGTGRESYNEQFF	TGCGCCAGCAGCAAGGGTACTGGGCGGGAGTCCTACAATGAGCAGTTCTTC